This T cell receptor (beta chain) was profiled in a study of early T cells in non-severe SARS-CoV-2 infection. About the study: Sequencing was performed on bulk RNA from unsorted whole blood, leaving chains unpaired.

This clonotype was recorded a few times. TCRdb independently ran MiXCR on the 5' RACE reads; one entry per CDR3 protein. Altogether tens of thousands of distinct CDR3 sequences are present, approximately 12% being singletons, with the ten largest covering roughly 4.2%. Germline CDR1 is SGHVS and CDR2 is FQNEAQ. This CDR3 has 16 residues. Between the trimmed V and J ends, which lost 1 base and 1 base, there was a span of 13 bases. This receptor was identified in an adult who was a healthcare worker with PCR-confirmed SARS-CoV-2 infection or an uninfected control (not recorded which). Sequenced material: whole blood. The gene calls are TRBV7-8 and TRBJ1-1; D remains unclear. The chain's CDR3 is CASSLGLWSANTEAFF. The CDR3 DNA reads TGTGCCAGCAGCTTAGGTTTGTGGTCCGCGAACACTGAAGCTTTCTTT. Based on the CDR3 plus reference TRBV7-8 and TRBJ1-1, the full variable domain is GAGVSQSPRYKVAKRGQDVALRCDPISGHVSLFWYQQALGQGPEFLTYFQNEAQLDKSGLPSDRFFAERPEGSVSTLKIQRTQQEDSAVYLCASSLGLWSANTEAFFGQGTRLTVV.